The clone carrying this TCR beta chain has more than one count but fewer than ten. Indicated time point: newly diagnosed GD, antithyroid drugs for less than 3 months. The TCR library was prepared using RNA isolated from PBMCs. These data are taken from a study of regulatory T cells in long-lasting Graves disease. V was cut by 4 bases and J by 3 bases, with 13 bases left in between. The germline V gene has CDR1 SGDLS and CDR2 YYNGEE. The length of the CDR3 is 15 residues. Arm-PCR with iRepertoire HTBI primers amplified the CDR3 regions for these TCR beta libraries. TCRdb re-analysed the multiplex PCR reads in MiXCR, keeping a single row per CDR3 protein. This sample has 400,000 to 500,000 distinct CDR3 sequences, with about 15% found just once. This same sample was also taken into another study, of T cells in Graves' hyperthyroidism and ophthalmopathy.

The sequencing here drew on peripheral blood mononuclear cells (PBMCs), taken at new diagnosis, from a patient treated with antithyroid drugs. The clonotype originates from a woman in her twenties or thirties with Graves disease. V usage is TRBV9 and J usage is TRBJ2-2; no firm D call. The CDR3 sequence is CASSHGDFDTGELFF. CDR3 in DNA: TGTGCCAGCAGCCACGGTGATTTTGACACCGGGGAGCTGTTTTTT.